The 6 T cell receptor beta chains below were found in one sample sequenced in a study of response to subunit inactivated influenza vaccine. TCRdb ran MiXCR on the RT-PCR reads and lists one entry per CDR3 protein. The sample holds almost 250,000 distinct CDR3 sequences, 12% seen once. The sample in question was non-naive T cells sorted from PBMCs, obtained roughly 2 weeks before vaccination. These receptors were taken from a man between 45 and 60 years old who received an inactivated influenza vaccine.

This clonotype appeared many times. This chain connects TRBV5-6 to TRBJ2-5; 8 bases align to TRBD1. Germline CDR1 reads SGHDT; CDR2 reads YYEEEE. This CDR3 is 14 amino acids long. The J segment lost 4 bases and the V segment lost 0 bases, leaving 2 bases of the junction unmatched. The CDR3 bases are TGTGCCAGCAGCTTGGGGACAGGGCTAGAGACCCAGTACTTC. It codes for CASSLGTGLETQYF.

This clonotype appeared a few times. The chain carries TRBV18 and TRBJ2-1; maybe TRBD2 (6 bases). There are 18 residues in the CDR3. Germline V gives CDR1 KGHSH, CDR2 LQKENI. Trimming removed 1 base from V and 0 bases from J, with 16 bases in between. Here the CDR3 DNA reads TGTGCCAGCTCACCACGGGGTTCCGGGACTCACTCCTACAATGAGCAGTTCTTC. It translates to CASSPRGSGTHSYNEQFF.

Many counts were recorded for this clonotype. The V call is TRBV10-3, the J call TRBJ1-6; TRBD1 agrees at 7 bases. Per germline, CDR1 ENHRY and CDR2 SYGVKD. The CDR3 sequence is 15 residues long. Trimming cost V 5 bases and J 8 bases; bases outside gene matches: 9. CDR3 nucleotide sequence: TGTGCCATCAGTTCCTCCTCCGACAGGGATTCACCCCTCCACTTT. Protein sequence: CAISSSSDRDSPLHF.

The count of this clonotype is one. J is TRBJ2-7 and V is TRBV27, with no clear D. The V and J ends lost 5 bases and 0 bases respectively, with 8 bases between them. Per germline, CDR1 MNHEY and CDR2 SMNVEV (reference sequence). This CDR3 spans 13 amino acids. This CDR3 is CASSPLPSYEQYF. CDR3 sequence (DNA): TGTGCCAGCAGTCCGTTGCCCTCCTACGAGCAGTACTTC.

This clonotype was seen at least ten times. The chain employs TRBV18 and TRBJ1-2, with 7 bases fitting TRBD1. The germline gives CDR1 KGHSH, CDR2 LQKENI. Germline trimming cut 3 bases from V and 8 bases from J; bases unmatched to any gene: 3. This CDR3 region has 12 residues. The CDR3 reads CASSPTGVGYTF. The CDR3 coding sequence is TGTGCCAGCTCACCTACAGGGGTCGGCTACACCTTC.

The chain links TRBV18 to TRBJ2-7; D might be TRBD1 (6 bases). Trimming stripped 0 bases from V and 2 bases from J, with 14 bases between. The CDR3 sequence is 16 residues long. The germline V gene encodes CDR1 KGHSH and CDR2 LQKENI. CDR3 bases: TGTGCCAGCTCACCACCTCAGGGGTCGCCTCCCTACGAGCAGTACTTC. Amino acids: CASSPPQGSPPYEQYF.